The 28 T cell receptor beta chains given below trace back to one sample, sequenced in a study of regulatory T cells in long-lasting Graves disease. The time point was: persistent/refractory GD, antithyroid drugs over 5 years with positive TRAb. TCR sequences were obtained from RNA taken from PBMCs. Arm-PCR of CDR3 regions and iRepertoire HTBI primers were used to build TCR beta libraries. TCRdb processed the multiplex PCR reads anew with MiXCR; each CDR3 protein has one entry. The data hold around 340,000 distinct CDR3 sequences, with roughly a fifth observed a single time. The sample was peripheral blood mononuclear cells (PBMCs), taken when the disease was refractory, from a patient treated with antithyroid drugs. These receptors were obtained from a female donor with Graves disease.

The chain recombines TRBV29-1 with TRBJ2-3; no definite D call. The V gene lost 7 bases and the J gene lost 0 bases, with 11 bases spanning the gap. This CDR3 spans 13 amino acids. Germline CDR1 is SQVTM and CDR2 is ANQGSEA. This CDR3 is CSARSGSTDTQYF. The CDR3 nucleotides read TGCAGCGCCCGGTCGGGTAGCACAGATACGCAGTATTTT.

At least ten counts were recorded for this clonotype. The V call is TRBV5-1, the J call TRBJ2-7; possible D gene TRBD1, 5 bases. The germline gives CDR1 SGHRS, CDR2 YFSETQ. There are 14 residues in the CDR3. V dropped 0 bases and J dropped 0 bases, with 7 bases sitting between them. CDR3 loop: CASSLEDNSYEQYF. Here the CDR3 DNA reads TGCGCCAGCAGCTTGGAGGACAACTCCTACGAGCAGTACTTC.

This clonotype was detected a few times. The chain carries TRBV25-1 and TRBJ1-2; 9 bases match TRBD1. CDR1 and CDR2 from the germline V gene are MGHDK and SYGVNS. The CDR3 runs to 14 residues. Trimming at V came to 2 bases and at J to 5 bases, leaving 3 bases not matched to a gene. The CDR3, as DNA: TGTGCCAGCAGTGAACAAGGGACAGGGTATGGCTACACCTTC. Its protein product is CASSEQGTGYGYTF.

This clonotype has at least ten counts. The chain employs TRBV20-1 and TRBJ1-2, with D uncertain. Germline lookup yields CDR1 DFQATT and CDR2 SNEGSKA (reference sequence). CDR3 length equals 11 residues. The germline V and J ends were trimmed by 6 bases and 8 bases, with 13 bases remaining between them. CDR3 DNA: TGCAGTGCCAAGGGAGTATGGGGCTACACCTTC. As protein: CSAKGVWGYTF.

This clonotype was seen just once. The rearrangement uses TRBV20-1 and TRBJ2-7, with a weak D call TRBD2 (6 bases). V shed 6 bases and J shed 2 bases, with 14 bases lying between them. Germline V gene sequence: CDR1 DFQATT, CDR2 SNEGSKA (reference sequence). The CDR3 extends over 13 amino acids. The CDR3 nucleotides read TGCAGTGCCCAACGGGAGACAGCCTACGAGCAGTACTTC. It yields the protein CSAQRETAYEQYF.

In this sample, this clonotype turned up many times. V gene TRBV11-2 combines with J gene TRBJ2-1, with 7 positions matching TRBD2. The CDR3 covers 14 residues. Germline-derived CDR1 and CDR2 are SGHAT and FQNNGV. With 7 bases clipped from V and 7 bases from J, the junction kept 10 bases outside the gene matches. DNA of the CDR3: TGTGCCAGCACCTGGGGGGGAGGGCAAAATGAGCAGTTCTTC. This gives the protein CASTWGGGQNEQFF.

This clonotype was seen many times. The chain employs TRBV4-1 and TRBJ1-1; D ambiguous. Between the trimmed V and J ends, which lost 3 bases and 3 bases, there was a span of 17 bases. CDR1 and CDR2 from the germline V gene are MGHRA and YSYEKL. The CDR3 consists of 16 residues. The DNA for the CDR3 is TGCGCCAGCAGCCAGGTGGGTAGGGCGAGGTACACTGAAGCTTTCTTT. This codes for CASSQVGRARYTEAFF.

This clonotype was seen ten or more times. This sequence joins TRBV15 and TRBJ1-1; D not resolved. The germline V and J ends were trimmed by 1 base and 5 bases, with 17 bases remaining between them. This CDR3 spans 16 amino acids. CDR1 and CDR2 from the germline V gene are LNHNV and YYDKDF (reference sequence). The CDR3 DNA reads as TGTGCCACCAGCAGAGGAGGATTCGCCCGAGATACTGAAGCTTTCTTT. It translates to CATSRGGFARDTEAFF.

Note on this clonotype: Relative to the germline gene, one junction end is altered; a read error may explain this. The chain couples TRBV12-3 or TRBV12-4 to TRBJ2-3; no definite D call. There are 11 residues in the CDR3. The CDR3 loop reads CASTLGDTQYF. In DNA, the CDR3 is TGTGCCAGCACTTTAGGGGATACGCAGTATTTT.

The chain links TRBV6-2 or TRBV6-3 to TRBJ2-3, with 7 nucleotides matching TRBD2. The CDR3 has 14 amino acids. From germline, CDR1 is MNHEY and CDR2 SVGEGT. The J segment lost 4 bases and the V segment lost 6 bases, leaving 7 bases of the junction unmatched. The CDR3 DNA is TGTGCCAGCAGGGTGGGAGCGGGACCAGATACGCAGTATTTT. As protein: CASRVGAGPDTQYF.

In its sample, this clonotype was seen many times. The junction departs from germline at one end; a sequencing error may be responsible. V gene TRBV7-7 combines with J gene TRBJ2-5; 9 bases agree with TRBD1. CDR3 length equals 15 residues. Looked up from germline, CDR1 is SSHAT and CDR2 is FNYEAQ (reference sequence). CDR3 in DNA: TGTGCTAGCAGCTTAGGAGGGACAGGGAGAGAGACCCAGTACTTC. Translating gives CASSLGGTGRETQYF.

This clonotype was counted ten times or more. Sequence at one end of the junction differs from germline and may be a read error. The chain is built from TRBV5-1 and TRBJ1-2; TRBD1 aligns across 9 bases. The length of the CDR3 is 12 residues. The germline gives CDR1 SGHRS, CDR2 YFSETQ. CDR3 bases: TGTGCCAGCAGCCCAGGACAGGGGGGCTACACCTTC. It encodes CASSPGQGGYTF. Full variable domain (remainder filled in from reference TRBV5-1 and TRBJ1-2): KAGVTQTPRYLIKTRGQQVTLSCSPISGHRSVSWYQQTPGQGLQFLFEYFSETQRNKGNFPGRFSGRQFSNSRSEMNVSTLELGDSALYLCASSPGQGGYTFGSGTRLTVV.

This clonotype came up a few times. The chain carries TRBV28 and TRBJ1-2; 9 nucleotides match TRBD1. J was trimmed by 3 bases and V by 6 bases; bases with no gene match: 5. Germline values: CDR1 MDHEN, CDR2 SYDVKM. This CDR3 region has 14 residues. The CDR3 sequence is CASRAGTGYYGYTF. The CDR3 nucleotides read TGTGCCAGCAGGGCCGGGACAGGGTACTATGGCTACACCTTC.

In nucleotides, the CDR3 is TGTGCCAGAGTCACGGAGTTAGCCAAAAACATTCAGTACTTC. It is translated as CARVTELAKNIQYF. This chain connects TRBV19 to TRBJ2-4; D is undetermined. This CDR3 is built from 14 residues. V gave up 9 bases and J gave up 0 bases, with 12 bases separating them. Germline V gives CDR1 LNHDA, CDR2 SQIVND (reference sequence).

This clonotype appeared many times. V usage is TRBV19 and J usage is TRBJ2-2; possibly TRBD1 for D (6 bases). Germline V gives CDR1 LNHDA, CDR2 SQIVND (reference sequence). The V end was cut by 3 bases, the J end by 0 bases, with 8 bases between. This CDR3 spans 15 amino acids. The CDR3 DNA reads TGTGCCAGTAGTATCGGACAGTCGAACACCGGGGAGCTGTTTTTT. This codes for CASSIGQSNTGELFF.

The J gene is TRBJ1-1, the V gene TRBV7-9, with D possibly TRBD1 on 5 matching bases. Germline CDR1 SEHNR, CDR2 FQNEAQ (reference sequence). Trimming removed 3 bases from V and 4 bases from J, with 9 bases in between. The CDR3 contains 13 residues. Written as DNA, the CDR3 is TGTGCCAGCAGCTTCGAGGGGCCCACTGAAGCTTTCTTT. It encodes CASSFEGPTEAFF.

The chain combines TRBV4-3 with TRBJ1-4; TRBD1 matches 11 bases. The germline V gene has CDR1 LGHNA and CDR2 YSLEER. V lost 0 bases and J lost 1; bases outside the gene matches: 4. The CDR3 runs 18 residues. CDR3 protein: CASSQDPDRGQTNEKLFF. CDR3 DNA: TGCGCCAGCAGCCAAGATCCGGACAGGGGGCAAACTAATGAAAAACTGTTTTTT.

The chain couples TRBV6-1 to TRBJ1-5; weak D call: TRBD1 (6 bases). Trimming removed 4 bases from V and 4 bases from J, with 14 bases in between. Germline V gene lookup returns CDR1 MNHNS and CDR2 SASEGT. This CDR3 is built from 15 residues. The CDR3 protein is CASSAGVSANQPQHF. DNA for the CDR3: TGTGCCAGCAGTGCAGGGGTATCGGCAAATCAGCCCCAGCATTTT.

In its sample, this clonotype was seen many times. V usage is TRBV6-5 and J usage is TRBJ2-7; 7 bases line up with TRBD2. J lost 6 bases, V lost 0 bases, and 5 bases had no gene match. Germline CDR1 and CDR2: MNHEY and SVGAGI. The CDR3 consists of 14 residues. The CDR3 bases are TGTGCCAGCAGTTACTCGATGGGAGGGTCCGAGCAGTACTTC. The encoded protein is CASSYSMGGSEQYF.

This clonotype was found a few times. This CDR3 is CAWSVPRTGLSPLHF. The DNA of the CDR3 is TGTGCCTGGAGTGTACCCCGGACAGGGCTGTCACCCCTCCACTTT. This chain uses TRBV30 with TRBJ1-6; 8 bases match TRBD1. The ends lost 0 bases at V and 10 bases at J; junction bases unmatched: 8. This CDR3 comprises 15 residues. Germline CDR1 reads GTSNPN; CDR2 reads SVGIG (reference sequence).

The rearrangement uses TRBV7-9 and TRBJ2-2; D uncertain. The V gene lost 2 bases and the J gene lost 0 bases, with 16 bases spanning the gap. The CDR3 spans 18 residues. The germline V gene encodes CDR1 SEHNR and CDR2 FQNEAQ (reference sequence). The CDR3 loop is CASSLIGIQQSNTGELFF. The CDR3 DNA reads TGTGCCAGCAGCTTAATAGGGATACAGCAATCGAACACCGGGGAGCTGTTTTTT.

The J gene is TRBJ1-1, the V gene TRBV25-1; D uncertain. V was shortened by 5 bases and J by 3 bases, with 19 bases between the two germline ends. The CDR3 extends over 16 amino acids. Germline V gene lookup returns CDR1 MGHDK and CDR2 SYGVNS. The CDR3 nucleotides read TGTGCCAGCAGTACGCGGGCCCTTAAAGGGTACACTGAAGCTTTCTTT. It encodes CASSTRALKGYTEAFF.

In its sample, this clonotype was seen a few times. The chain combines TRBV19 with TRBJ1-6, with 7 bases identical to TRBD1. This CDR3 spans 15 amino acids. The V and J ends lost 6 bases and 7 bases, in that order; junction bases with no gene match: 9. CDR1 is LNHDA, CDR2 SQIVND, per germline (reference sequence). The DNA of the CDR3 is TGTGCCAGTAGGGTGGTGACAGGGACCAATTCACCCCTCCACTTT. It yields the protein CASRVVTGTNSPLHF.

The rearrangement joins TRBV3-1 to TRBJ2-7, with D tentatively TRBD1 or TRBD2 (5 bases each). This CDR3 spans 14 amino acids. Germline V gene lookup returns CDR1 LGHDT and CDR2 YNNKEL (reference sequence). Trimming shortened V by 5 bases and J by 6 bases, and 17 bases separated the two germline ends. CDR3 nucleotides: TGTGCCAGCAGCTTTATGGGGCCTGGAGGCGAGCAGTACTTC. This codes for CASSFMGPGGEQYF.

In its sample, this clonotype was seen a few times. The CDR3 DNA sequence: TGTGCCAGCTCAGTTATGGGACAGGAGACCCAGTACTTC. This codes for CASSVMGQETQYF. The rearrangement uses TRBV18 and TRBJ2-5, with 7 bases aligning to TRBD1. The CDR3 extends over 13 amino acids. V trimming: 5 bases; J trimming: 5 bases; junction bases outside the gene matches: 5. Germline CDR1 is KGHSH and CDR2 is LQKENI.

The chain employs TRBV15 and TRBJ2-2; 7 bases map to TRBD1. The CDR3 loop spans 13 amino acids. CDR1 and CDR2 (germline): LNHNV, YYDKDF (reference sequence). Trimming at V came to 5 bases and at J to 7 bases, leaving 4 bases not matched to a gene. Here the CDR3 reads CATSVGTVGELFF. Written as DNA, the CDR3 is TGTGCCACCAGCGTCGGGACAGTCGGGGAGCTGTTTTTT.

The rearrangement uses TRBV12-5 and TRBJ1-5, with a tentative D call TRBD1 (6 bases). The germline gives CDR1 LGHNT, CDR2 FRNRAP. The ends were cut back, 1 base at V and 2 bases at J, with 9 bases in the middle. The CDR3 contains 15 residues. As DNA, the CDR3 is TGTGCTAGTGGTTTGGGGGGGCTCGGCAATCAGCCCCAGCATTTT. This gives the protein CASGLGGLGNQPQHF.

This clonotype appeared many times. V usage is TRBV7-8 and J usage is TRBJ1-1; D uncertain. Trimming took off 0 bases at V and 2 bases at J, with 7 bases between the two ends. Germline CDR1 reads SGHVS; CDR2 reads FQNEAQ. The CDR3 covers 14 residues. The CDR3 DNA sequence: TGTGCCAGCAGCTTAGCTCCCCGTAACACTGAAGCTTTCTTT. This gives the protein CASSLAPRNTEAFF. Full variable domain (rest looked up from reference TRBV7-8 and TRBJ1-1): GAGVSQSPRYKVAKRGQDVALRCDPISGHVSLFWYQQALGQGPEFLTYFQNEAQLDKSGLPSDRFFAERPEGSVSTLKIQRTQQEDSAVYLCASSLAPRNTEAFFGQGTRLTVV.